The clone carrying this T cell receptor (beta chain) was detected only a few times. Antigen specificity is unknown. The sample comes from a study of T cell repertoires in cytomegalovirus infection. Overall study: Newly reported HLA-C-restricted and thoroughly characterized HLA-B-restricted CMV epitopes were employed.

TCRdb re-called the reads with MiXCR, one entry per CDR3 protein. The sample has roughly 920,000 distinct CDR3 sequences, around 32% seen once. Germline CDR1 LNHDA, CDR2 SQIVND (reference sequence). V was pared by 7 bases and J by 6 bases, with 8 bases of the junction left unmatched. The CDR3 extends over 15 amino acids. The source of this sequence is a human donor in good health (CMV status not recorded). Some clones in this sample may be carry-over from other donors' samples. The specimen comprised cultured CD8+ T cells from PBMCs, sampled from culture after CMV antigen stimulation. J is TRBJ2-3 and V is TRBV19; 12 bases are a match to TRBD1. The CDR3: CASTIRDRGLDTQYF. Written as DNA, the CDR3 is TGTGCCAGTACCATCAGGGACAGGGGGCTGGATACGCAGTATTTT.